The T cell receptor (beta chain) under discussion was sequenced for a study of CD8+ T cells in alopecia areata. Study observations and caveats: Persistence of many expanded lesional clones was seen in scalp and blood during tofacitinib.

Extracted RNA was reverse transcribed, and the resulting cDNA served as sequencing template. Clones were sequenced by immunoSEQ multiplex PCR, and TCRdb holds only the in-frame ones, with some missing. Among roughly 180,000 clones listed, approximately 49% were seen once. Stated treatment: oral pan-JAK inhibitor, 5-10 mg twice daily. In alopecia areata patients, both lesional scalp punch biopsies and peripheral blood were collected. Germline V CDR1 and CDR2: SGHVS, FQNEAQ. This CDR3 has 15 amino acids. V was cut by 2 bases and J by 5 bases, with 13 bases left in between. The sample holds a few counts of this clone. Its antigen is undetermined.

This sample comprised CD8+ T cells sorted from blood, obtained around week 53, from a patient treated with tofacitinib. The V call is TRBV7-8, the J call TRBJ1-5; D not resolved. This TCR was sampled from a human donor with alopecia areata. The CDR3 here is CASSLYVRLYQPQHF. In DNA form, the CDR3 reads TGTGCCAGCAGCTTATACGTCCGGTTGTATCAGCCCCAGCATTTT.